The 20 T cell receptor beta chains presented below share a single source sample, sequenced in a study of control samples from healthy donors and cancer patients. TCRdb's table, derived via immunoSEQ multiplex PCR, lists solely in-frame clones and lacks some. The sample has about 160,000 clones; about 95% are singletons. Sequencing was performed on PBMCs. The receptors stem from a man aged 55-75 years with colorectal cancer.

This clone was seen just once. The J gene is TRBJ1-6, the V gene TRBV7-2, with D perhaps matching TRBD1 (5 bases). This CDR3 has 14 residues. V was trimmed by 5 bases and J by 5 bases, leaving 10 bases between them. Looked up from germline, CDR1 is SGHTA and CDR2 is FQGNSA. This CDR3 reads CASSLQGNNSPLHF. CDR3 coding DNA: TGTGCCAGCAGCCTGCAGGGTAATAATTCACCCCTCCACTTT.

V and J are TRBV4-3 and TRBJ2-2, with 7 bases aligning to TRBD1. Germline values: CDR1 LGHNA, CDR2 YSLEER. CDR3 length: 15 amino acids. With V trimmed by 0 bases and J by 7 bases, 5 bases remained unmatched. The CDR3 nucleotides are TGCGCCAGCAGCCAAGACCCGCAGGGGGTCGGGGAGCTGTTTTTT. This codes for CASSQDPQGVGELFF.

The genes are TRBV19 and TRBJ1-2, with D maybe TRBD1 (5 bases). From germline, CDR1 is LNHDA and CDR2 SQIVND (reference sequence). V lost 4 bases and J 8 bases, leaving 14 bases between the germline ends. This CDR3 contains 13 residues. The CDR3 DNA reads TGTGCCAGTAGTAACCGGGGCCCGGACGGCTACACCTTC. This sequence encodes CASSNRGPDGYTF.

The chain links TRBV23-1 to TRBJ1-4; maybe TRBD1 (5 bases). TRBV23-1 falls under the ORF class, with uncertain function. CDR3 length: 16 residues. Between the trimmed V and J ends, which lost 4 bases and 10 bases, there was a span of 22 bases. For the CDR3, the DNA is TGCGCCAGCAGTCTCCGTCGGGGGGTCCCCACCGGAAAACTGTTTTTT. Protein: CASSLRRGVPTGKLFF.

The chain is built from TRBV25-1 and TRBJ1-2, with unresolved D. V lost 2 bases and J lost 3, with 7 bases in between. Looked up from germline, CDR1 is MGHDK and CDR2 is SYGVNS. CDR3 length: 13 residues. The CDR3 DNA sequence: TGTGCCAGCAGTGAAACGCAGGACTATGGCTACACCTTC. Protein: CASSETQDYGYTF.

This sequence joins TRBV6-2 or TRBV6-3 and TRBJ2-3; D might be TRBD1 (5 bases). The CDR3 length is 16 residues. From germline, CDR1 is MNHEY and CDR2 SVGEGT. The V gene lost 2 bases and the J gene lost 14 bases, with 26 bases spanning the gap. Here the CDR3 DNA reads TGTGCCAGCAGTTACCCCAACCTCCCTGGGGCCAAGTCGGGGTATTTT. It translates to CASSYPNLPGAKSGYF.

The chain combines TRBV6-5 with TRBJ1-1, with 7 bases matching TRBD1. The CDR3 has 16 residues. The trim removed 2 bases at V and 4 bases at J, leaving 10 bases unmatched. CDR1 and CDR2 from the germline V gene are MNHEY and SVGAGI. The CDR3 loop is CASSYESTGRSTEAFF. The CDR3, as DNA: TGTGCCAGCAGTTACGAGTCGACAGGGCGGTCCACTGAAGCTTTCTTT.

Here the CDR3 DNA reads TGTGCCAGCAGCTTAAGAAAATCGGGGGTCTCGACAGATACGCAGTATTTT. It encodes CASSLRKSGVSTDTQYF. J is TRBJ2-3 and V is TRBV5-6; TRBD2 is a possible D gene (6 bases). V was shortened by 2 bases and J by 3 bases, with 19 bases between the two germline ends. The CDR3 runs to 17 residues. From germline, CDR1 is SGHDT and CDR2 YYEEEE.

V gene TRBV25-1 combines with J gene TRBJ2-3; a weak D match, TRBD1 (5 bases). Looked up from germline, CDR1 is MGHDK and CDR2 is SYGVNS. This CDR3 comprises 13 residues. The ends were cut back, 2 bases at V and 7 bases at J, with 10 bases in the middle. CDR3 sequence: CASSEQGVNTQYF. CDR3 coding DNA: TGTGCCAGCAGTGAACAAGGGGTCAATACGCAGTATTTT.

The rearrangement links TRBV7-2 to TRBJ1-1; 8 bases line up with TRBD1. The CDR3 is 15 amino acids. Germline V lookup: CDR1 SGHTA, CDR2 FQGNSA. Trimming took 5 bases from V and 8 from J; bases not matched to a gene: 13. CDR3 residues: CASSPQTGAEAEAFF. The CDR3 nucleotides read TGTGCCAGCAGCCCGCAGACAGGGGCTGAGGCGGAAGCTTTCTTT. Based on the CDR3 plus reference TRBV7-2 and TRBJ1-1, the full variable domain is GAGVSQSPSNKVTEKGKDVELRCDPISGHTALYWYRQSLGQGLEFLIYFQGNSAPDKSGLPSDRFSAERTGGSVSTLTIQRTQQEDSAVYLCASSPQTGAEAEAFFGQGTRLTVV.

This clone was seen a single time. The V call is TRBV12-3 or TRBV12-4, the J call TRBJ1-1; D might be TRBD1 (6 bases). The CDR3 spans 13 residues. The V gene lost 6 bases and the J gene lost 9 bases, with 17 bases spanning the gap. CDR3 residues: CASRGYRDLKAFF. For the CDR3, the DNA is TGTGCCAGCAGGGGATACAGGGACCTAAAAGCTTTCTTT.

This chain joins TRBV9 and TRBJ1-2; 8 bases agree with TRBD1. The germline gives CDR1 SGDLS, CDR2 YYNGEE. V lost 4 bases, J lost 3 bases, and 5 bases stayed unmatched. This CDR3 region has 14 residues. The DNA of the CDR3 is TGTGCCAGCAGCAGAGCGGACAGGGACTATGGCTACACCTTC. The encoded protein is CASSRADRDYGYTF.

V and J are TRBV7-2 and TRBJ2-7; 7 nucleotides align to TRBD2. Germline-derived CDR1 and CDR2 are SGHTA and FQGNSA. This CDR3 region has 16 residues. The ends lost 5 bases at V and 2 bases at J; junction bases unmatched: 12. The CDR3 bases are TGTGCCAGCAGCCCCCAGGTCGGCGGGGGAACCTACGAGCAGTACTTC. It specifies CASSPQVGGGTYEQYF.

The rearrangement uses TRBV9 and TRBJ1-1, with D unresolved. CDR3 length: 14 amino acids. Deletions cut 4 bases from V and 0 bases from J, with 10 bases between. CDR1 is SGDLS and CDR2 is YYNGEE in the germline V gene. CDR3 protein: CASSKYQVNTEAFF. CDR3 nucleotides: TGTGCCAGCAGCAAATATCAGGTGAACACTGAAGCTTTCTTT.

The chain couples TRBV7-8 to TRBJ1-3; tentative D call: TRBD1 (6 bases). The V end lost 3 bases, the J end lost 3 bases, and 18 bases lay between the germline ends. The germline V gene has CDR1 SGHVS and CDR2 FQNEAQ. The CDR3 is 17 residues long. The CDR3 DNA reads TGTGCCAGCAGCTTGGGAAGGACAGTCGGATTTGGAAACACCATATATTTT. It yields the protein CASSLGRTVGFGNTIYF.

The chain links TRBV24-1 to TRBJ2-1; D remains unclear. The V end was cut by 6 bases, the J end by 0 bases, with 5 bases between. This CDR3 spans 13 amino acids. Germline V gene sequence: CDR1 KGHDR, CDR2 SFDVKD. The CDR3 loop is CATSSPSYNEQFF. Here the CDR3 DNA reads TGTGCCACCAGTTCGCCCTCCTACAATGAGCAGTTCTTC.

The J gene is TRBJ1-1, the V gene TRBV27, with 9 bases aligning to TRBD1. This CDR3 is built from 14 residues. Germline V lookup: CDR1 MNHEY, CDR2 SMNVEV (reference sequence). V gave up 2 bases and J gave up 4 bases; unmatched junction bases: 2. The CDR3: CASSLDRGITEAFF. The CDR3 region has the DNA TGTGCCAGCAGTTTAGACAGGGGGATCACTGAAGCTTTCTTT.

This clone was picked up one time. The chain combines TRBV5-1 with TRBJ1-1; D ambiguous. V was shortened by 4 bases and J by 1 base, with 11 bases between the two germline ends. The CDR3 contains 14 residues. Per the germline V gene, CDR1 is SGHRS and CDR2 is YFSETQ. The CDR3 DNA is TGCGCCAGCAGCCTGAGCCCGGGGAACACTGAAGCTTTCTTT. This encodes CASSLSPGNTEAFF.

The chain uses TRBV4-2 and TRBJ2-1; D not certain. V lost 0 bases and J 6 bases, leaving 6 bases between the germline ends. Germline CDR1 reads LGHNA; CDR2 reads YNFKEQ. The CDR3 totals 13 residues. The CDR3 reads CASSQDWRNEQFF. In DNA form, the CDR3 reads TGTGCCAGCAGCCAAGATTGGCGCAATGAGCAGTTCTTC.

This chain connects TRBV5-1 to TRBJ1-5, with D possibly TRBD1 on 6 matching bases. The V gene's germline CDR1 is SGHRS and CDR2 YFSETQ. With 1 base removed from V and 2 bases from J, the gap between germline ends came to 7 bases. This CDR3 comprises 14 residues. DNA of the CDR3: TGCGCCAGCAGCTTGTCAGGGGGCAATCAGCCCCAGCATTTT. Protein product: CASSLSGGNQPQHF.